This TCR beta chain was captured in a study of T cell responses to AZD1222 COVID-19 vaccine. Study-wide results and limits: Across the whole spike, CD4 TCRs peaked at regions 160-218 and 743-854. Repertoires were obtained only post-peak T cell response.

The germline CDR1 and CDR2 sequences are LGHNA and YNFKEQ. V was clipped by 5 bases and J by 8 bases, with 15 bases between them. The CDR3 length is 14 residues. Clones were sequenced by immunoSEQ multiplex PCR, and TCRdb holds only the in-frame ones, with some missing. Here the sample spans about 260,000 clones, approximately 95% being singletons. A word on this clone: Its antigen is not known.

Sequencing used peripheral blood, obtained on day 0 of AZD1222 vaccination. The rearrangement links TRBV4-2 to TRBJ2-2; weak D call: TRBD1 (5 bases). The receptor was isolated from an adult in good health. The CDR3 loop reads CASSDRAGLGELFF. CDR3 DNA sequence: TGTGCCAGCAGCGACCGGGCAGGGCTAGGGGAGCTGTTTTTT.